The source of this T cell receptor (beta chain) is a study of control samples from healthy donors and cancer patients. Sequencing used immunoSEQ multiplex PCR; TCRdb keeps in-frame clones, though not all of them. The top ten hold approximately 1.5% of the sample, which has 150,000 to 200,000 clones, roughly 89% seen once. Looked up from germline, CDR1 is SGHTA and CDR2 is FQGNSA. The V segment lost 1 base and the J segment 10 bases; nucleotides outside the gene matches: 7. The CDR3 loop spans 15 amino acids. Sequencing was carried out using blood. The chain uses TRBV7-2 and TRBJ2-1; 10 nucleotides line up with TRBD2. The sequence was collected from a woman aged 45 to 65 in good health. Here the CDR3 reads CASSLGLAGAREQFF. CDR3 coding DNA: TGTGCCAGCAGCTTAGGGCTAGCGGGGGCCAGAGAGCAGTTCTTC.